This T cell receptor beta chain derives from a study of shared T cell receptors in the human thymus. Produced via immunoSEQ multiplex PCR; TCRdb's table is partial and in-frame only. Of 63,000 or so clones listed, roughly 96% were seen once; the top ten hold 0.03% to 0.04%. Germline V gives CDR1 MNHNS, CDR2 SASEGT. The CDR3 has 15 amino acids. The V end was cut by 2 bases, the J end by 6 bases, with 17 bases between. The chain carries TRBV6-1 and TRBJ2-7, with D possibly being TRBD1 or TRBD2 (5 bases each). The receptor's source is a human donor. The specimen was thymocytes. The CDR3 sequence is CASSEKRGRLGEQYF. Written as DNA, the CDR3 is TGTGCCAGCAGTGAAAAACGGGGCAGGCTGGGCGAGCAGTACTTC.